The sequence of this T cell receptor (beta chain) was determined in a study of human versus mouse CDR3 diversity and MHC coevolution. Study-level information: immunoSEQ was reported to reach one in 200,000 T cells sensitivity.

Naive CD4 T cells were sorted as CD45RO-negative, CD62L-positive. Assay used: immunoSEQ multiplex PCR; TCRdb lists only in-frame clones, some missing. The sample records tens of thousands of clones, over 90% being singletons. Overall study results and limits: Clonal inequality was lowest in most of the three human donors. Human T cells underwent selection on over five different MHC II alleles.

Germline CDR1 SQVTM, CDR2 ANQGSEA. Trimming at V came to 7 bases and at J to 4 bases, leaving 10 bases not matched to a gene. CDR3 length equals 13 residues. As regards this clone: Its antigen is not identified.

V usage is TRBV29-1 and J usage is TRBJ2-7; TRBD1 matches 7 bases. The origin of this receptor is a person between 55 and 70 years old in good health. The sample taken for sequencing was naive CD4+ T cells from blood. As to subset: CD45RO-negative CD62L-positive naive CD4 T cells. The CDR3: CSAGGQSSYEQYF. The CDR3 bases are TGCAGCGCTGGGGGACAGTCATCGTACGAGCAGTACTTC.